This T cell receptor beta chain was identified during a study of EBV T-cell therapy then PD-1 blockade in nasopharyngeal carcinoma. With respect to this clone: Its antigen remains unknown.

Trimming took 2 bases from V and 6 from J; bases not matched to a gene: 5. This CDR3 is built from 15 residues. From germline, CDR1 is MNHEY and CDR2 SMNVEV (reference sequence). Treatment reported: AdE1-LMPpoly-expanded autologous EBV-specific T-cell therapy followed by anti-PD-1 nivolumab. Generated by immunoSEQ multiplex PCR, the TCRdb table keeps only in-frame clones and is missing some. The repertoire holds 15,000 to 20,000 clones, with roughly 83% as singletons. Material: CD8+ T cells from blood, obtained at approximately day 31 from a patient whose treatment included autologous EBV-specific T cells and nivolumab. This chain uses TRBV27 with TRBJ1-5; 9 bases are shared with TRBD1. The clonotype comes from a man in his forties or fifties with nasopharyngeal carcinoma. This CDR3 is CASSLGQGLTQPQHF. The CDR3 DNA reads TGTGCCAGCAGTTTAGGACAGGGGCTAACTCAGCCCCAGCATTTT.